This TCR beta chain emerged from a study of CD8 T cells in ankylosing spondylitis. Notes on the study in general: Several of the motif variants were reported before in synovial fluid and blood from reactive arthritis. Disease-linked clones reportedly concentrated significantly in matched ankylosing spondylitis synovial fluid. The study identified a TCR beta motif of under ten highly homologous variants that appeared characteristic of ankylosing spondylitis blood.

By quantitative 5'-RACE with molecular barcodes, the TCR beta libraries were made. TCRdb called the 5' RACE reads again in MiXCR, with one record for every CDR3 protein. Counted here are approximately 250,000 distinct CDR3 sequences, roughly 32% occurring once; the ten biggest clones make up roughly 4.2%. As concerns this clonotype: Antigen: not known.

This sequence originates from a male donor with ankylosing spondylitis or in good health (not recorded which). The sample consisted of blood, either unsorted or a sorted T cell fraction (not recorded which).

The CDR3 DNA reads TGTGCCAGCAGTCCTGGAAGGGGGGGGACCACTAACTATGGCTACACCTTC. It encodes CASSPGRGGTTNYGYTF. The chain combines TRBV12-3 or TRBV12-4 with TRBJ1-2, with D maybe TRBD1 (6 bases). V was cut by 5 bases and J by 0 bases, with 19 bases left in between. The CDR3 runs to 17 residues.